The rows below give T cell receptor beta chains drawn from one sample of a study of blood T cell repertoires in COVID-19. The assay was immunoSEQ multiplex PCR, and TCRdb's table has in-frame clones only and misses some. The sample includes approximately 200,000 clones, more than 80% of them seen just once. The sequencing sample was made of PBMCs or T cells enriched from blood (not recorded which). The origin of the receptors is a man aged 35 to 55 who had recovered from COVID-19. CDR3s include the opening cysteine and the closing phenylalanine or tryptophan. The order of the fields is V gene, D gene, J gene, clone size, CDR3 DNA, CDR3 protein. A D gene is named only where the DNA matches it firmly. Clone sizes are given selectively: once, few, many, or a class where the clone is expanded.

TRBV7-9	TRBD1	TRBJ2-7	.	TGTGCCAGCGGGGACAGGGTTGTCCACGAGCAGTACTTC	CASGDRVVHEQYF
TRBV23-1	TRBD2	TRBJ2-3	.	TGCGCCAGCAGTCACCATGCCCCTCTAGCGGGGCGCACAGATACGCAGTATTTT	CASSHHAPLAGRTDTQYF
TRBV5-5	.	TRBJ2-2	.	TGTGCCAGCAACCCTACAGGGAACACCGGGGAGCTGTTTTTT	CASNPTGNTGELFF
TRBV15	.	TRBJ1-3	.	TGTGCCACCAGCAGAGAGCACTCCTCTGGAAACACCATATATTTT	CATSREHSSGNTIYF
TRBV7-6	TRBD2	TRBJ2-2	.	TGTGCCAGCAGCTTAAACGGGGGGGCGGATACCGGGGAGCTGTTTTTT	CASSLNGGADTGELFF
TRBV12-3/TRBV12-4	.	TRBJ1-3	.	TGTGCCAGGATTAATCATGGTGACATCATATATTTT	CARINHGDIIYF
TRBV19	.	TRBJ1-6	.	TGTGCCAGTCGTCGGGAGGAGAATTCACCCCTCCACTTT	CASRREENSPLHF
TRBV21-1	.	TRBJ2-1	.	TGTGCCAGCAGCAAAGCCGATCCGGGACCCCGCGGGACCTATGAGCAGTTCTTC	CASSKADPGPRGTYEQFF
TRBV7-9	.	TRBJ2-1	.	TGTGCCAGCAGCCCACCTCCAGGTGAGCAGTTCTTC	CASSPPPGEQFF
TRBV6-5	.	TRBJ1-2	few	TGTGCCAGCAGTCCCGGAGGAGGGGACTATGGCTACACCTTC	CASSPGGGDYGYTF
TRBV5-5	TRBD1	TRBJ1-1	.	TGTGCCAGCAGCTTGGGGACAGGGGGAAGTACTGAAGCTTTCTTT	CASSLGTGGSTEAFF
TRBV19	.	TRBJ2-7	.	TGTGCCAGTAGTCAAAATTACGAGCAGTACTTC	CASSQNYEQYF
TRBV18	TRBD2	TRBJ2-2	.	TGTGCCAGCTCACCGAGGTTCGGTAGCGGGAGGACCGGGGAGCTGTTTTTT	CASSPRFGSGRTGELFF